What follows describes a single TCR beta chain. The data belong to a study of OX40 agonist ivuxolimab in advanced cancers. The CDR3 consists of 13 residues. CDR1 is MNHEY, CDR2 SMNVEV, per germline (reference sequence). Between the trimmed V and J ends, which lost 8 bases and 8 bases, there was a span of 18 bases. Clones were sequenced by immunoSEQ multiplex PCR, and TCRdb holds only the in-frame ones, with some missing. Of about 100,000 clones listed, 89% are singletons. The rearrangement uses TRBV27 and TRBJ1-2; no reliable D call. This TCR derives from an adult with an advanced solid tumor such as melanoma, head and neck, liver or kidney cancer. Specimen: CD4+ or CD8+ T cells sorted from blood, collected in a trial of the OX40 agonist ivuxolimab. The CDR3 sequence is CASARSSLSGYTF. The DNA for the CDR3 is TGTGCCAGCGCCCGCAGCTCCCTTAGCGGCTACACCTTC.